This TCR beta chain originates from a study of CD8+ T cells in alopecia areata (dated by TCRdb to the late 2010s). Some background on the complete study: The treated patients took part in an open-label pilot trial in which moderate-to-severe alopecia areata was treated with oral tofacitinib at 5 to 10 mg twice daily. Patients stayed on tofacitinib for 6 to 18 months and then had 6 months of follow-up off drug so that delayed response and recurrence could be assessed. To study T cell clonal expansion in alopecia areata, the researchers applied high-throughput TCRbeta sequencing to both the C3H/HeJ mouse model and human patients. Human TCRbeta sequencing covered scalp tissue and sorted CD4+ and CD8+ peripheral blood T cells from patchy and totalis/universalis alopecia areata patients and healthy controls. Biopsies were taken from tofacitinib-treated patients at baseline and again at 4 and 24 weeks into treatment, and several of those patients also had a later scalp biopsy. Clonality in the scalp was compared among normal scalp (n=4), patchy alopecia areata scalp (n=8), and alopecia totalis/universalis scalp (n=8). The RNA source kit depended on sample type: the PAXgene miRNA kit for fixed scalp, the miRNeasy kit for PBMCs, and the RNeasy kit for mouse skin. Amplification of TCRbeta CDR3 regions was done by immunoSEQ multiplex PCR using 35 Vbeta forward primers and 13 Jbeta reverse primers.

Library construction relied on the immunoSEQ multiplex PCR assay. To provide template for TCR sequencing, every sample had RNA extracted and reverse transcribed into cDNA. SuperScript III was used to make first-strand cDNA, primed with a 2:1 mix of oligo-dT and random hexamers. A synthetic immune receptor repertoire was used to gauge amplification bias, and whatever bias remained was removed computationally. In the paper's pipeline: Raw reads were preprocessed to remove errors, and CDR3 was defined by IMGT conventions from the conserved cysteine to phenylalanine. Clonality was computed as 1 minus the Shannon entropy, with the entropy normalized by log2 of the number of productive unique TCRs. Whether scalp clones were CD4 or CD8 was inferred by matching scalp TCRbeta sequences against CD4 and CD8 repertoires sorted from blood. The table was pulled from immuneACCESS by TCRdb, which kept in-frame rearrangements only. Such tables lose some clones; where checked, under half of the loss comes from unresolved V genes, and the rest has no known cause. For V, J and clone size, that table is used; D and trimming come from the DNA. The sample table shows about 140,000 clones, and about half are seen once. Less than 1% of the sample is taken by the ten largest.

Counted from cysteine to phenylalanine, this CDR3 has 15 amino acids. Only the CDR3 DNA is retained, 45 bases long and in frame from the first base. V loses 3 bases of germline sequence and J loses 5 bases, and the interval between the two ends is 14 bases. CDR1 and CDR2 (MNHEY, SMNVEV) derive from the germline V gene (reference sequence). This clone has only a few counts. This clone's antigen is unknown. No quality values exist for individual bases; no much larger clone is one base distant. The time point tag for this specimen amounts to: baseline before oral tofacitinib. Lesional scalp punch biopsies and peripheral blood were obtained from alopecia areata patients. PBMCs were separated by density centrifugation and stained for CD3, CD4 and CD8, after which CD4+ and CD8+ T cells were sorted on a FACSAria. Study-wide findings and limitations: Shared TCR sequences between patients were less evident than in mice, which may be partly attributable to HLA diversity in the patient population. Higher clonality and more expanded CD8+ clones were observed in lesional scalp than in normal scalp, particularly in alopecia totalis/universalis, a finding suggestive of antigenic drive. Unlike mouse skin, where gammadelta T cells dominate, normal human skin contains resident alphabeta T cells that get sequenced too, which complicates analysis of the scalp TCR repertoire.

Recombination connected TRBV27 to TRBJ2-1; TRBD1 is a weak D gene call, 5 bases matching. This sequence originates from a human donor with alopecia areata. The material sequenced was CD4+ T cells sorted from blood, taken at week 0. The DNA sequence is TGTGCCAGCAGTTTTGGGGCCACGAGCCACAATGAGCAGTTCTTC. The resulting protein is CASSFGATSHNEQFF.